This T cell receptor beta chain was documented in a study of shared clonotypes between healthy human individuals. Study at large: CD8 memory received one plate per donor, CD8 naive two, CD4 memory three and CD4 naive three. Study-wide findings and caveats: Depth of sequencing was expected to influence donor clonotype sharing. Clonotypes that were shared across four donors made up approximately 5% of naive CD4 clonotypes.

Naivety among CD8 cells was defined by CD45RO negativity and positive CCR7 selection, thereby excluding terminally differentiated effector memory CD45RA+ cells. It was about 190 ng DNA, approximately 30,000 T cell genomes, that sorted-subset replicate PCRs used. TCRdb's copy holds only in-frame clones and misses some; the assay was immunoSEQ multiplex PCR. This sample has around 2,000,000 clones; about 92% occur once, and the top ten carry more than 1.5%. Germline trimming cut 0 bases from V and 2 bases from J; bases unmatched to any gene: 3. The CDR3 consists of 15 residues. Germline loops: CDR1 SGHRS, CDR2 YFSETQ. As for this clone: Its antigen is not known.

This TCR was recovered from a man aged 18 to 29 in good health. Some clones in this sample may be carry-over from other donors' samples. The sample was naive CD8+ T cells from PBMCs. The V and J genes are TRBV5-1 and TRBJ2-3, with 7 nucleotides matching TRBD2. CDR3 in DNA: TGCGCCAGCAGCTTGGGAAGCGGGACCACAGATACGCAGTATTTT. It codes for CASSLGSGTTDTQYF.